Below are 27 T cell receptor beta chains sequenced from a single sample in a study of Graves' ophthalmopathy and Graves' hyperthyroidism. Amplification from RNA transcripts yielded the TCR beta CDR3 regions. RT-PCR was first run with HTBI primers, then multiplex PCR in a second round. Via MiXCR, TCRdb re-called the multiplex PCR reads, giving one row per CDR3 protein. The sample holds around 400,000 distinct CDR3 sequences, approximately 21% seen once. The sequenced sample was peripheral blood. Receptors were obtained from a woman in her late teens or twenties with stable Graves' hyperthyroidism.

This clonotype showed up many times. The J gene is TRBJ2-7, the V gene TRBV28, with unresolved D. The CDR3 spans 14 residues. Germline V gene data show CDR1 as MDHEN and CDR2 as SYDVKM. The V end lost 7 bases, the J end lost 6 bases, and 19 bases lay between the germline ends. The CDR3 bases are TGTGCCAGCACCGTTGGGCTAGTAATCCGCGAGCAGTACTTC. Translation: CASTVGLVIREQYF. Complete variable domain (other parts from reference TRBV28 and TRBJ2-7): DVKVTQSSRYLVKRTGEKVFLECVQDMDHENMFWYRQDPGLGLRLIYFSYDVKMKEKGDIPEGYSVSREKKERFSLILESASTNQTSMYLCASTVGLVIREQYFGPGTRLTVT.

This clonotype was seen repeatedly, ten times or more. The rearrangement uses TRBV29-1 and TRBJ2-2; no reliable D call. Germline CDR1 SQVTM, CDR2 ANQGSEA. Trimming shortened V by 4 bases and J by 5 bases, and 14 bases separated the two germline ends. The CDR3 is made up of 14 amino acids. The CDR3 here is CSVGAGVRTGELFF. As DNA, the CDR3 is TGCAGCGTTGGGGCCGGAGTCAGGACCGGGGAGCTGTTTTTT.

This clonotype was seen ten or more times. The chain combines TRBV20-1 with TRBJ1-6, with 10 bases that match TRBD1. Germline CDR1 reads DFQATT; CDR2 reads SNEGSKA (reference sequence). This CDR3 has 15 amino acids. The junction had 5 bases not matched to a gene; V was cut back by 1 base and J by 8 bases. CDR3: CSARVTGTGDSPLHF. The CDR3 DNA sequence: TGCAGTGCTAGAGTAACCGGGACAGGGGATTCACCCCTCCACTTT.

This clonotype was seen many times. The chain joins TRBV4-1 to TRBJ1-2, with 7 nucleotides matching TRBD1. Per germline, CDR1 MGHRA and CDR2 YSYEKL. J gave up 4 bases and V 3 bases, and 8 bases lay outside the gene matches. This CDR3 is 15 amino acids long. In nucleotides, the CDR3 is TGCGCCAGCAGCCAGGGGACAGTCATCCTCTATGGCTACACCTTC. The encoded protein is CASSQGTVILYGYTF.

For the CDR3, the DNA is TGTGCCAGCAGTTACCCCGACAGGGCGGATGGCTACACCTTC. The encoded protein is CASSYPDRADGYTF. The rearrangement links TRBV6-5 to TRBJ1-2; 7 nucleotides match TRBD1. Germline V lookup: CDR1 MNHEY, CDR2 SVGAGI. V shed 2 bases, J shed 6 bases, and the junction held 6 bases outside the gene matches. The CDR3 has 14 residues.

This clonotype was detected ten times or more. V and J are TRBV7-9 and TRBJ1-3; a weak D match, TRBD1 (6 bases). Germline V CDR1 and CDR2: SEHNR, FQNEAQ (reference sequence). This CDR3 contains 15 residues. V was pared by 1 base and J by 0 bases, with 7 bases between. The CDR3 DNA reads as TGTGCCAGCAGCTTAGGGACAGTCTCTGGAAACACCATATATTTT. Translating gives CASSLGTVSGNTIYF.

This clonotype came up many times. The chain combines TRBV7-8 with TRBJ2-7, with D possibly matching TRBD1 (5 bases). Trimming took 4 bases from V and 7 from J, leaving 11 bases between them. The CDR3 is made up of 12 amino acids. Germline V gene lookup returns CDR1 SGHVS and CDR2 FQNEAQ. The CDR3 DNA reads TGTGCCAGCAGCTACTATAGGGGAGAGCAGTACTTC. Translating it yields CASSYYRGEQYF.

As concerns this clonotype: This may be a read error: a much more frequent sequence differs by one nucleotide. V usage is TRBV25-1 and J usage is TRBJ2-5; 7 bases are shared with TRBD2. Germline CDR1 is MGHDK and CDR2 is SYGVNS. Losses at the gene ends were 3 bases for V and 5 bases for J; bases not matched to a gene: 6. The CDR3 totals 14 residues. CDR3 in DNA: TGTGCCAGCAGTGAGGACTGGGGGGGGGAGACCCAGTACTTC. Its translation: CASSEDWGGETQYF.

The chain uses TRBV6-2 or TRBV6-3 and TRBJ1-5, with 7 bases fitting TRBD1. Per germline, CDR1 MNHEY and CDR2 SVGEGT. With 7 bases clipped from V and 2 bases from J, the junction kept 8 bases outside the gene matches. There are 15 residues in the CDR3. DNA of the CDR3: TGTGCCAGCACCCAGGGGGGGTCCGGCAATCAGCCCCAGCATTTT. It codes for CASTQGGSGNQPQHF.

This clonotype occurred many times. The chain has TRBV5-1 and TRBJ1-1; D gene ambiguous. V was pared by 2 bases and J by 5 bases, with 10 bases between. This CDR3 region has 13 residues. In germline, CDR1 is SGHRS, CDR2 YFSETQ. The CDR3 nucleotides read TGCGCCAGCAGCTTCGGGGAGAAAACTGAAGCTTTCTTT. It specifies CASSFGEKTEAFF.

This clonotype was observed many times. The CDR3 bases are TGTGCCAGTAGTAAGGGGAAAGAGACCCAGTACTTC. It encodes CASSKGKETQYF. The chain combines TRBV19 with TRBJ2-5; D perhaps matches TRBD1 (5 bases). The germline V and J ends were trimmed by 4 bases and 3 bases, with 6 bases remaining between them. The CDR3 has 12 amino acids. CDR1 is LNHDA and CDR2 is SQIVND in the germline V gene (reference sequence). The whole variable domain, remainder taken from reference TRBV19 and TRBJ2-5, is DGGITQSPKYLFRKEGQNVTLSCEQNLNHDAMYWYRQDPGQGLRLIYYSQIVNDFQKGDIAEGYSVSREKKESFPLTVTSAQKNPTAFYLCASSKGKETQYFGPGTRLLVL.

This clonotype was recorded many times. The chain employs TRBV12-3 or TRBV12-4 and TRBJ1-1, with D unresolved. V was cut by 5 bases and J by 0 bases, with 13 bases left in between. The CDR3 runs 15 residues. The CDR3, as DNA: TGTGCCAGCAGTGACTCATCACTGATGAACACTGAAGCTTTCTTT. Amino acid sequence: CASSDSSLMNTEAFF.

This clonotype showed up many times. CDR3: CASSLNRLLAHSSPKGYQETQYF. The CDR3, as DNA: TGTGCCAGCAGCTTAAATAGACTTCTAGCACACTCAAGCCCTAAGGGGTACCAAGAGACCCAGTACTTC. The chain employs TRBV7-3 and TRBJ2-5; D might be TRBD1 or TRBD2, each matching 5 bases. With 1 base removed from V and 0 bases from J, the gap between germline ends came to 33 bases. The CDR3 extends over 23 amino acids. Germline values: CDR1 SGHTA, CDR2 FQGTGA.

This clonotype was seen repeatedly, ten times or more. V usage is TRBV10-3 and J usage is TRBJ2-6; the match to TRBD1 covers 7 bases. Trimming at V came to 11 bases and at J to 2 bases, leaving 12 bases not matched to a gene. This CDR3 has 16 residues. Germline CDR1 is ENHRY and CDR2 is SYGVKD. CDR3 DNA: TGTGCCGCCTTCGAAGGGGGCCTGGCTGGGGCCAACGTCCTGACTTTC. Amino acid sequence: CAAFEGGLAGANVLTF.

V gene TRBV4-1 combines with J gene TRBJ1-2; a possible D gene is TRBD1 (5 bases). Trimming shortened V by 4 bases and J by 8 bases, and 14 bases separated the two germline ends. Germline V gives CDR1 MGHRA, CDR2 YSYEKL. The CDR3 covers 13 residues. CDR3 in DNA: TGCGCCAGCAGCCCCTACTACAGGTCCGGCTACACCTTC. This translates into CASSPYYRSGYTF.

This clonotype was detected only once. This chain uses TRBV30 with TRBJ2-2; D tentatively fits TRBD1 or TRBD2 (6 bases each). CDR3 length equals 15 residues. Germline values: CDR1 GTSNPN, CDR2 SVGIG (reference sequence). V lost 0 bases and J 7 bases, leaving 15 bases between the germline ends. The DNA for the CDR3 is TGTGCCTGGAGTGTCCGGGGGCCGTTAAACGGGGAGCTGTTTTTT. This sequence encodes CAWSVRGPLNGELFF.

This clonotype was picked up a small number of times. V and J are TRBV7-1 and TRBJ2-2, with 10 bases lining up with TRBD1. TRBV7-1 is an open reading frame, and its role is uncertain. V shed 3 bases and J 0 bases; nucleotides not matched to a gene: 13. This CDR3 has 20 amino acids. This chain's CDR3 is CASSSRTGGTIRTNTGELFF. CDR3 sequence (DNA): TGTGCCAGCAGCTCTAGGACAGGGGGAACGATTAGAACGAACACCGGGGAGCTGTTTTTT.

This clonotype has at least ten counts. The chain carries TRBV4-1 and TRBJ2-5; 7 positions match TRBD2. This CDR3 has 14 residues. Germline CDR1 is MGHRA and CDR2 is YSYEKL. V shed 4 bases, J shed 5 bases, and the junction held 7 bases outside the gene matches. In nucleotides, the CDR3 is TGCGCCAGCAGCCGTACAGCGGGGTTGGAGACCCAGTACTTC. Encoded protein: CASSRTAGLETQYF.

This clonotype occurred many times. The J gene is TRBJ2-5, the V gene TRBV7-3; the D is unclear. V dropped 1 base and J dropped 5 bases, with 8 bases sitting between them. CDR3 size: 13 residues. Germline values: CDR1 SGHTA, CDR2 FQGTGA. For the CDR3, the DNA is TGTGCCAGCAGCTTAAGGGCGATGGAGACCCAGTACTTC. It is translated as CASSLRAMETQYF.

The CDR3 here is CASSYGLTSYNEQFF. CDR3 DNA: TGTGCCAGCAGTTACGGACTGACCTCCTACAATGAGCAGTTCTTC. The gene calls are TRBV6-2 or TRBV6-3 and TRBJ2-1; D perhaps matches TRBD2 (5 bases). Trimming took off 2 bases at V and 0 bases at J, with 8 bases between the two ends. The CDR3 loop spans 15 amino acids. The germline gives CDR1 MNHEY, CDR2 SVGEGT.

CDR3 loop: CASSSGPGDTGELFF. In DNA form, the CDR3 reads TGTGCCAGCAGTTCGGGACCAGGGGACACCGGGGAGCTGTTTTTT. The chain uses TRBV28 and TRBJ2-2; perhaps TRBD1 as D (6 bases). CDR3 length: 15 residues. Germline V lookup: CDR1 MDHEN, CDR2 SYDVKM. Trimming left V 4 bases short and J 3 bases short, with 12 bases between. The full variable domain, with the rest looked up from reference TRBV28 and TRBJ2-2, is DVKVTQSSRYLVKRTGEKVFLECVQDMDHENMFWYRQDPGLGLRLIYFSYDVKMKEKGDIPEGYSVSREKKERFSLILESASTNQTSMYLCASSSGPGDTGELFFGEGSRLTVL.

The sample holds many counts of this clonotype. This chain uses TRBV6-1 with TRBJ2-7; 7 bases agree with TRBD1. The CDR3 consists of 13 residues. In germline, CDR1 is MNHNS, CDR2 SASEGT. J gave up 3 bases and V 6 bases, and 5 bases lay outside the gene matches. The CDR3 sequence is CASSPRTGYEQYF. CDR3 in DNA: TGTGCCAGCAGCCCCAGGACAGGCTACGAGCAGTACTTC.

This clonotype was observed at least ten times. The CDR3 reads CASSFLSKAETQYF. The CDR3 nucleotides are TGTGCCAGCAGCTTTTTGAGCAAAGCAGAGACCCAGTACTTC. V gene TRBV7-2 combines with J gene TRBJ2-5, with D unclear. The germline V gene encodes CDR1 SGHTA and CDR2 FQGNSA. Trimming shortened V by 3 bases and J by 4 bases, and 12 bases separated the two germline ends. The CDR3 extends over 14 amino acids.

Many counts were recorded for this clonotype. This CDR3 is CASSFNNRDEQYF. In DNA form, the CDR3 reads TGTGCCAGCAGTTTTAACAACAGAGACGAGCAGTACTTC. The J gene is TRBJ2-7, the V gene TRBV12-3 or TRBV12-4; D not certain. The V and J ends lost 3 bases and 5 bases respectively, with 11 bases between them. CDR3 length equals 13 residues.

This clonotype was detected ten times or more. V is TRBV20-1 and J is TRBJ2-5; unclear D gene. V lost 4 bases to trimming and J lost 4 bases, with 13 bases between them. Per the germline V gene, CDR1 is DFQATT and CDR2 is SNEGSKA (reference sequence). The CDR3 length is 13 residues. The CDR3 is CSAMRSRVETQYF. The CDR3 DNA reads as TGCAGTGCTATGAGGAGTCGAGTAGAGACCCAGTACTTC.

This clonotype was observed many times. The V gene is TRBV7-2, the J gene TRBJ1-2; D remains unclear. Trimming removed 2 bases at V and 2 bases at J, with 9 bases between. Germline CDR1 SGHTA, CDR2 FQGNSA. This CDR3 has 14 residues. The CDR3, as DNA: TGTGCCAGCAGCTTATCACGGACGAACTATGGCTACACCTTC. Encoded protein: CASSLSRTNYGYTF.

The rearrangement joins TRBV12-3 or TRBV12-4 to TRBJ2-7, with 10 positions matching TRBD2. The CDR3 totals 21 residues. Trimming at V came to 2 bases and at J to 0 bases, leaving 19 bases not matched to a gene. The CDR3: CASSLLGFNWASGGYSYEQYF. Here the CDR3 DNA reads TGTGCCAGCAGTTTACTGGGTTTCAATTGGGCTAGCGGGGGCTACTCCTACGAGCAGTACTTC.